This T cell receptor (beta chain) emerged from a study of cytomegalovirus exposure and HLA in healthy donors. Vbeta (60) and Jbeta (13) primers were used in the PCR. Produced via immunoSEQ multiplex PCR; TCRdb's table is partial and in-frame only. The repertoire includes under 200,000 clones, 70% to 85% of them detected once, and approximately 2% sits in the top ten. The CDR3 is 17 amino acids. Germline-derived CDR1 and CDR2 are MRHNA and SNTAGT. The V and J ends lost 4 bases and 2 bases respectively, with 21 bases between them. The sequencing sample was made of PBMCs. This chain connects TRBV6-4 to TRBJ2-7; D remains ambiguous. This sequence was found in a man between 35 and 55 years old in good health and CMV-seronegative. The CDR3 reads CASSVLDDRVYTYEQYF. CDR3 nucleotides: TGTGCCAGCAGTGTCCTAGATGACCGGGTTTACACCTACGAGCAGTACTTC.